This T cell receptor (beta chain) was captured by sequencing in a study of blood T cell repertoires in COVID-19. Participants' reported clinical history set cohort assignment. Either two negative PCRs, clearance, or symptom resolution qualified Cohort 3 donors as recovered. How the authors handled the data: Reference gene primers were amplified, and this amplification served to estimate nucleated cell counts. Assay: immunoSEQ multiplex PCR; the TCRdb copy retains only in-frame clones and omits some. The DNA was the basis for D and trimming; V, J and clone size are from that table. The sample records almost 400,000 clones, approximately 89% being singletons. V gave up 3 bases and J gave up 7 bases; unmatched junction bases: 6. Germline values: CDR1 MDHEN, CDR2 SYDVKM. The CDR3 sequence is 14 residues long.

The sample taken for sequencing was PBMCs or T cells enriched from blood (not recorded which). This receptor was taken from a woman aged 25 to 39 who had recovered from COVID-19. The rearrangement joins TRBV28 to TRBJ2-3; 8 bases are shared with TRBD2. This CDR3 reads CASSLRSGSNTQYF. Here the CDR3 DNA reads TGTGCCAGCAGTTTGAGGAGCGGGAGTAATACGCAGTATTTT. Full variable domain (rest looked up from reference TRBV28 and TRBJ2-3): DVKVTQSSRYLVKRTGEKVFLECVQDMDHENMFWYRQDPGLGLRLIYFSYDVKMKEKGDIPEGYSVSREKKERFSLILESASTNQTSMYLCASSLRSGSNTQYFGPGTRLTVL.